These T cell receptor beta chains were read from a single sample in a study of T-cell reconstitution after alpha-beta-depleted transplantation in children. Using its own MiXCR run on the PCR reads, TCRdb lists one record per CDR3 protein. The table includes about 1,000,000 distinct CDR3 sequences, under 30% detected once. The sequencing here drew on PBMCs, mostly from graft donor cells, taken 360 days after TCRalphabeta/CD19-depleted stem cell transplant. All receptors come from a boy under two years old who had a stem cell transplant for SCID, so the T cells may come from the graft donor. Both conserved end residues are part of each CDR3. The D gene is left open where the match is weak. Not all rows give a size; the values are once, few, many and, for expanded clones, a class.

TGTGCCATCAGTCACAACTTGGCGGGTGCAGGGGTGGTCAATGAGCAGTTCTTC,CAISHNLAGAGVVNEQFF,TRBV10-3,TRBJ2-1,NA,NA
TGTGCCAGCAGCTTGGGACAGGCAAACAATGAGCAGTTCTTC,CASSLGQANNEQFF,TRBV9,TRBJ2-1,TRBD1,few
TGTGCCAGCAGCGTAGATACCAATGAGCAGTTCTTC,CASSVDTNEQFF,TRBV9,TRBJ2-1,NA,NA
TGTGCCAGCAGCTTTTCGGCCGTCGAGCAGTTCTTC,CASSFSAVEQFF,TRBV5-6,TRBJ2-1,NA,NA
TGCAGCGTTGCCCCCGGGATCAATGAGCAGTTCTTC,CSVAPGINEQFF,TRBV29-1,TRBJ2-1,NA,few
TGTGCCAGCAGTTTAGACCTAAGGGAGACCCAGTACTTC,CASSLDLRETQYF,TRBV12-3/TRBV12-4,TRBJ2-5,NA,NA
TGTGCCAGCAGCTTCGGACAGTCCCGCTCCTACAATGAGCAGTTCTTC,CASSFGQSRSYNEQFF,TRBV7-8,TRBJ2-1,NA,few
TGCGCCAGCAGCTTGGGGCACAGGCTGGATACGCAGTATTTT,CASSLGHRLDTQYF,TRBV5-1,TRBJ2-3,NA,NA
TGCGCCAGCAGCCAATCGAACGGACGGTCTCGGGCCAAAAACATTCAGTACTTC,CASSQSNGRSRAKNIQYF,TRBV4-1,TRBJ2-4,NA,many
TGTGCCATCAGTGATCGTTTCAATGAGCAGTTCTTC,CAISDRFNEQFF,TRBV10-3,TRBJ2-1,NA,few
TGTGCCAGCAGCTTGTATGACAGCAAAGCTTTCTTT,CASSLYDSKAFF,TRBV13,TRBJ1-1,NA,few
TGCGCCAGCAGCCCGCCCAGGTTAAGCTCCTACAATGAGCAGTTCTTC,CASSPPRLSSYNEQFF,TRBV5-1,TRBJ2-1,NA,few
TGTGCCAGCAGCTTAGGCCTGGGGGGGTCCTCCTACGAGCAGTACTTC,CASSLGLGGSSYEQYF,TRBV13,TRBJ2-7,TRBD2,few
TGTGCCAGCAGCCCCGTTCACCTTTCCTACGAGCAGTACTTC,CASSPVHLSYEQYF,TRBV3-1,TRBJ2-7,NA,many
TGTGCCAGCAGCTTTACTAGCGGGGGGGCCGGGCAGTTCTTC,CASSFTSGGAGQFF,TRBV7-9,TRBJ2-1,TRBD2,NA
TGCAGTGCTAGAGGAGGACCGATCCGGTACTACGAGCAGTACTTC,CSARGGPIRYYEQYF,TRBV20-1,TRBJ2-7,NA,few
TGCAGTGCTGCGACTAGCGGGGACCCCCAAGAGACCCAGTACTTC,CSAATSGDPQETQYF,TRBV20-1,TRBJ2-5,TRBD2,NA
TGTGCCATCAGTGACACTCAAGAGACCCAGTACTTC,CAISDTQETQYF,TRBV10-3,TRBJ2-5,NA,NA
TGCAGTGCTAGAGATAGGGGTGGGGACAGGGCTCACACCGGGGAGCTGTTTTTT,CSARDRGGDRAHTGELFF,TRBV20-1,TRBJ2-2,TRBD1,NA
TGCGCCAGCAGCCAAGATACCCAGACAGTTATAGCCAAAAACATTCAGTACTTC,CASSQDTQTVIAKNIQYF,TRBV4-3,TRBJ2-4,NA,NA
TGCAGCGTTGACGACAGGGGGGCCTACAATGAGCAGTTCTTC,CSVDDRGAYNEQFF,TRBV29-1,TRBJ2-1,TRBD1,few
TGTGCCAGCAGTTTAGGTGGGTACGGCAATCAGCCCCAGCATTTT,CASSLGGYGNQPQHF,TRBV12-3/TRBV12-4,TRBJ1-5,NA,once
TGTGCCAGCAGGGTCGGGCGGATCTCTGGAAACACCATATATTTT,CASRVGRISGNTIYF,TRBV12-3/TRBV12-4,TRBJ1-3,NA,few
TGTGCCAGCAGTCCCGATTTAGGGCTCACTAACTATGGCTACACCTTC,CASSPDLGLTNYGYTF,TRBV28,TRBJ1-2,NA,NA
TGCAGTGCTCCGAATAGAGGTAACAAGCCGATTGAGTATGAGCAGTTCTTC,CSAPNRGNKPIEYEQFF,TRBV20-1,TRBJ2-1,NA,NA
TGTGCCAGCAGCCCACAGGGACAAACAAACACCGGGGAGCTGTTTTTT,CASSPQGQTNTGELFF,TRBV11-2,TRBJ2-2,NA,NA
TGTGCCAGCAGTGAAAACGTTCGGGAGACCCAGTACTTC,CASSENVRETQYF,TRBV2,TRBJ2-5,NA,NA
TGCGCCAGCAGCCCCCTACTTCAGCCTGCCGGGTCCTACGAGCAGTACTTC,CASSPLLQPAGSYEQYF,TRBV4-1,TRBJ2-7,NA,NA
TGCGCCAGCAGCCTCTTAGGACTAGCGGGGCCCTACGAGCAGTACTTC,CASSLLGLAGPYEQYF,TRBV4-1,TRBJ2-7,TRBD2,once
TGTGCCAGCAGTCCCTGGTCGGGCACCGGGGAGCTGTTTTTT,CASSPWSGTGELFF,TRBV12-3/TRBV12-4,TRBJ2-2,NA,NA
TGTGCCAGCAGTTCGTATAGGCAGGGAGGTTACGAGCAGTACTTC,CASSSYRQGGYEQYF,TRBV28,TRBJ2-7,NA,NA
TGTGCCAGCAGCCAAGATGGGAGCGGAGGCTACAATGAGCAGTTCTTC,CASSQDGSGGYNEQFF,TRBV4-3,TRBJ2-1,NA,NA
TGTGCCAGCACCCAAACGTCTAGCACAGATACGCAGTATTTT,CASTQTSSTDTQYF,TRBV5-5,TRBJ2-3,NA,once
TGTGCCAGCAGCTTCAACGGATCAGACCGATACAATCAGCCCCAGCATTTT,CASSFNGSDRYNQPQHF,TRBV7-3,TRBJ1-5,NA,few
TGTGCCAGCTCACTATACTGGACAGCGACCACAGATACGCAGTATTTT,CASSLYWTATTDTQYF,TRBV18,TRBJ2-3,NA,few
TGTGCCAGCAGCTTGGCTGGCCAGGGGAGTTACGACGAGCAGTACTTC,CASSLAGQGSYDEQYF,TRBV5-6,TRBJ2-7,NA,NA
TGTGCCAGCGAATCCGGACAGGCCCAGAGCTATGGCTACACCTTC,CASESGQAQSYGYTF,TRBV19,TRBJ1-2,TRBD1,NA
TGCGCCAGCAGCTCGGGAGATTCAAGTTACTATGGCTACACCTTC,CASSSGDSSYYGYTF,TRBV5-1,TRBJ1-2,NA,NA
TGTGCCAGCAGCCAAAGGGGAGTCCCCTACGAGCAGTACTTC,CASSQRGVPYEQYF,TRBV3-1,TRBJ2-7,NA,NA
TGTGCCACCAGCAGAGGGGGGGTAGGGGCCTCCTACGAGCAGTACTTC,CATSRGGVGASYEQYF,TRBV15,TRBJ2-7,NA,NA